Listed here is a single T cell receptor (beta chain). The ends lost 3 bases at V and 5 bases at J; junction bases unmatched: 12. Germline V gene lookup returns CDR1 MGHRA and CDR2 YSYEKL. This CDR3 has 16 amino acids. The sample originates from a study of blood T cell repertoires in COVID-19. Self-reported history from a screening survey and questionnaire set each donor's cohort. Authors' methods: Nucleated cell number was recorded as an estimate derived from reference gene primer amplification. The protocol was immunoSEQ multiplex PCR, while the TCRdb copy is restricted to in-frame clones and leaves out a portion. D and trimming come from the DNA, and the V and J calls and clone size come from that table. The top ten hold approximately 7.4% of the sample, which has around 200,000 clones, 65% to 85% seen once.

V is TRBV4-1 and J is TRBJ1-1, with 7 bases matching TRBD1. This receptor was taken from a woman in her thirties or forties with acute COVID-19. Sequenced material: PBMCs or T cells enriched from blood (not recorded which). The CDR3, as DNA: TGCGCCAGCAGCCACTACCAAGGACAGGTTCGAACTGAAGCTTTCTTT. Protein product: CASSHYQGQVRTEAFF.